Listed below are T cell receptor beta chains from one sample, sequenced in a study of cytomegalovirus exposure and HLA in healthy donors. Some clones are missing from TCRdb's copy, which holds only in-frame ones; the method was immunoSEQ multiplex PCR. The profile shows tens of thousands of clones, about 79% of them singletons. Input material: PBMCs. Receptors originate from a man aged 50 to 59 in good health and CMV-seronegative. The CDR3 runs from the conserved cysteine through the conserved F or W. The order of the fields is D gene, J gene, V gene, clone size, CDR3 protein, CDR3 DNA. A D gene is named only where the DNA matches it firmly. Rows give clone size only sometimes, using once, few, many, or a class for an expanded clone.

. | TRBJ2-1 | TRBV29-1 | once | CSVEVGSVFYNEQFF | TGCAGCGTTGAGGTGGGTAGCGTCTTCTACAATGAGCAGTTCTTC
. | TRBJ2-3 | TRBV28 | . | CASSFLAGVRGGDTQYF | TGTGCCAGCAGTTTTCTCGCGGGAGTAAGAGGGGGAGATACGCAGTATTTT
. | TRBJ2-1 | TRBV11-2 | once | CASSLDLGTPYNEQFF | TGTGCCAGCAGCTTAGATCTCGGGACTCCTTACAATGAGCAGTTCTTC
TRBD1 | TRBJ1-2 | TRBV28 | . | CASRPGGDVNGYTF | TGTGCCAGCAGGCCAGGGGGAGATGTTAATGGCTACACCTTC
TRBD2 | TRBJ2-7 | TRBV27 | . | CASSPSVGTTSYEQYF | TGTGCCAGCAGCCCTTCGGTCGGGACTACTTCCTACGAGCAGTACTTC
. | TRBJ1-4 | TRBV7-9 | . | CASSLQVGRDEKLFF | TGTGCCAGCAGCTTGCAAGTAGGGAGGGATGAAAAACTGTTTTTT
TRBD2 | TRBJ2-1 | TRBV19 | . | CASSGGREGHGEQFF | TGTGCCAGTAGCGGAGGTCGGGAGGGCCACGGTGAGCAGTTCTTC
. | TRBJ1-2 | TRBV28 | . | CASIGTDYGYTF | TGTGCCAGCATTGGGACTGACTATGGCTACACCTTC
. | TRBJ2-7 | TRBV6-5 | few | CASSVQWTTTYEQYF | TGTGCCAGCAGTGTTCAATGGACTACAACCTACGAGCAGTACTTC
. | TRBJ1-4 | TRBV4-2 | . | CASSQEGGLGGRGEKLFF | TGTGCCAGCAGCCAAGAAGGCGGTCTGGGGGGGCGGGGTGAAAAACTGTTTTTT
. | TRBJ1-3 | TRBV28 | . | CASSLYSSGNTIYF | TGTGCCAGCAGTCTATACAGCTCTGGAAACACCATATATTTT
TRBD2 | TRBJ2-5 | TRBV28 | few | CASSRTSGTQETQYF | TGTGCCAGCAGCCGGACTAGCGGGACCCAAGAGACCCAGTACTTC
. | TRBJ1-1 | TRBV19 | . | CASCGDSMNTEAFF | TGTGCCAGTTGCGGAGATTCTATGAACACTGAAGCTTTCTTT
. | TRBJ1-1 | TRBV11-1 | . | CASSLDSMNTEAFF | TGTGCCAGCAGCCTAGACAGCATGAACACTGAAGCTTTCTTT
TRBD1 | TRBJ2-2 | TRBV7-2 | . | CASSLGQVITGELFF | TGTGCCAGCAGCCTCGGACAGGTGATCACCGGGGAGCTGTTTTTT
. | TRBJ2-6 | TRBV6-1 | . | CASSEEAGGFSGANVLTF | TGTGCCAGCAGTGAAGAGGCAGGGGGGTTCTCTGGGGCCAACGTCCTGACTTTC
. | TRBJ1-2 | TRBV4-1 | . | CASSQDRPSGYGYTF | TGCGCCAGCAGCCAAGATAGGCCCTCGGGCTATGGCTACACCTTC
. | TRBJ2-3 | TRBV25-1 | few | CASSEQVADTQYF | TGTGCCAGCAGTGAACAGGTTGCAGATACGCAGTATTTT
TRBD1 | TRBJ2-3 | TRBV5-1 | few | CASSVGTAPSTDTQYF | TGCGCCAGCAGCGTAGGGACAGCCCCTAGCACAGATACGCAGTATTTT
. | TRBJ2-7 | TRBV9 | . | CASSVDRDPDEQYF | TGTGCCAGCAGCGTAGACCGGGATCCTGACGAGCAGTACTTC
TRBD2 | TRBJ2-1 | TRBV5-8 | once | CASSLDGAGGYNEQFF | TGTGCCAGCAGCTTGGATGGGGCGGGAGGCTACAATGAGCAGTTCTTC
TRBD1 | TRBJ2-7 | TRBV5-1 | . | CASSPGQISYEQYF | TGCGCCAGCAGCCCGGGACAGATCTCCTACGAGCAGTACTTC
TRBD1 | TRBJ2-7 | TRBV5-1 | . | CASSFQGEYEQYF | TGCGCCAGCAGCTTCCAGGGGGAATACGAGCAGTACTTC
TRBD2 | TRBJ2-2 | TRBV7-9 | . | CASSPLAGGPGTGELFF | TGTGCCAGCAGCCCACTAGCGGGAGGGCCGGGCACCGGGGAGCTGTTTTTT
. | TRBJ1-2 | TRBV6-1 | . | CASSEKTSFYGYTF | TGTGCCAGCAGTGAAAAGACATCTTTCTATGGCTACACCTTC
TRBD1 | TRBJ2-7 | TRBV7-9 | . | CASSWGQLYEQYF | TGTGCCAGCAGCTGGGGACAGCTCTACGAGCAGTACTTC
TRBD2 | TRBJ2-1 | TRBV30 | . | CAWSVTSGSYNEQFF | TGTGCCTGGAGTGTAACTAGCGGGAGTTACAATGAGCAGTTCTTC
TRBD2 | TRBJ2-1 | TRBV6-5 | . | CASSYSSSGGNNEQFF | TGTGCCAGCAGTTACTCGTCTAGCGGGGGTAACAATGAGCAGTTCTTC
. | TRBJ2-2 | TRBV2 | . | CASSERGYGELFF | TGTGCCAGCAGTGAAAGGGGATACGGGGAGCTGTTTTTT
. | TRBJ2-1 | TRBV9 | . | CASSPKKRINYNEQFF | TGTGCCAGCAGCCCCAAAAAGCGGATAAATTACAATGAGCAGTTCTTC
TRBD1 | TRBJ2-7 | TRBV10-3 | . | CAIRAHGTGDGEQYF | TGTGCCATCAGGGCACACGGGACAGGGGATGGCGAGCAGTACTTC